One TCR beta chain is described in this entry. Antigen specificity is unknown. The method was immunoSEQ multiplex PCR; TCRdb's version includes in-frame clones alone and lacks a portion of them. The sample has some 19,000 clones, 70% to 85% seen once; the top ten hold around 25%. Unexposed donor CD4+ T cells date from about 2011-2019, before the COVID-19 pandemic. After ten to eleven days of culture, CD4+ T cells were isolated. This sample is drawn from a study of CD4 T cells in relation to SARS-CoV-2 and coronaviruses. About the research overall: ViraFEST: approximately 10-day antigen culture of PBMCs, then TCR beta CDR3 sequencing. The HLA restriction of the shared crossreactive spike epitopes was mapped.

The germline CDR1 and CDR2 sequences are SEHNR and FQNEAQ (reference sequence). The CDR3 is made up of 12 amino acids. Trimming took 4 bases from V and 9 from J, leaving 11 bases between them. The clonotype was recovered from a human donor in good health. The specimen sequenced was CD4+ T cells from PBMCs, cultured in vitro. The gene calls are TRBV7-9 and TRBJ2-3; possibly TRBD1 or TRBD2 for D (5 bases each). The CDR3 is CASSSGAVTQYF. The CDR3 DNA follows: TGTGCCAGCAGCTCCGGGGCCGTGACGCAGTATTTT. Filled out from reference TRBV7-9 and TRBJ2-3, the complete variable domain reads DTGVSQNPRHKITKRGQNVTFRCDPISEHNRLYWYRQTLGQGPEFLTYFQNEAQLEKSRLLSDRFSAERPKGSFSTLEIQRTEQGDSAMYLCASSSGAVTQYFGPGTRLTVL.